This is a list of T cell receptor beta chains from one sample in a study of T cell responses to AZD1222 COVID-19 vaccine. The table came from immunoSEQ multiplex PCR; TCRdb's copy has only in-frame clones and leaves some out. This table holds about 67,000 clones, 80% to 85% found once. This specimen was peripheral blood, taken on day 0 of AZD1222 vaccination. Every receptor here comes from an adult in good health. Each CDR3 is given with its conserved first and last residue. Each record gives: D gene, J gene, clone size, V gene, CDR3 protein, CDR3 DNA. The D gene is left open where the match is weak. Clone size is shown for a subset of rows, as once, few, many or a class of expanded clone.

d_call: .; j_call: TRBJ1-1; clone_size: .; v_call: TRBV29-1; cdr3_aa: CSVAWDMNTEAFF; cdr3_nt: TGCAGCGTTGCGTGGGACATGAACACTGAAGCTTTCTTT
d_call: TRBD2; j_call: TRBJ2-7; clone_size: .; v_call: TRBV4-1; cdr3_aa: CASSQVVSTSDHEQYF; cdr3_nt: TGCGCCAGCAGCCAAGTGGTATCGACTAGCGATCACGAGCAGTACTTC
d_call: TRBD1; j_call: TRBJ1-1; clone_size: .; v_call: TRBV12-5; cdr3_aa: CASGYGQGVNTEAFF; cdr3_nt: TGTGCTAGTGGTTACGGACAGGGCGTGAACACTGAAGCTTTCTTT
d_call: .; j_call: TRBJ2-7; clone_size: .; v_call: TRBV5-1; cdr3_aa: CASSREYEQYF; cdr3_nt: TGCGCCAGCAGCCGGGAGTACGAGCAGTACTTC
d_call: TRBD2; j_call: TRBJ2-1; clone_size: once; v_call: TRBV9; cdr3_aa: CASSLRTSGSVGEQFF; cdr3_nt: TGTGCCAGCAGCCTGAGGACTAGCGGGAGTGTGGGTGAGCAGTTCTTC
d_call: .; j_call: TRBJ2-7; clone_size: .; v_call: TRBV30; cdr3_aa: CAWSRGMQGEQYF; cdr3_nt: TGTGCCTGGAGTAGGGGGATGCAGGGAGAGCAGTACTTC
d_call: TRBD2; j_call: TRBJ2-3; clone_size: .; v_call: TRBV7-3; cdr3_aa: CASSTQGLASDTQYF; cdr3_nt: TGTGCCAGCAGCACACAGGGACTAGCTTCAGATACGCAGTATTTT
d_call: TRBD1; j_call: TRBJ2-7; clone_size: once; v_call: TRBV7-8; cdr3_aa: CASSITGGQGSYEQYF; cdr3_nt: TGTGCCAGCAGCATCACAGGGGGACAGGGCTCGTACGAGCAGTACTTC
d_call: .; j_call: TRBJ1-3; clone_size: .; v_call: TRBV24-1; cdr3_aa: CATSDSRGSRNTIYF; cdr3_nt: TGTGCCACCAGTGATTCGAGGGGTTCCCGAAACACCATATATTTT
d_call: .; j_call: TRBJ1-1; clone_size: .; v_call: TRBV6-5; cdr3_aa: CASSSSGGTVGTEAFF; cdr3_nt: .
d_call: TRBD1; j_call: TRBJ1-4; clone_size: .; v_call: TRBV12-3/TRBV12-4; cdr3_aa: CASGTVAEKLFF; cdr3_nt: TGTGCCAGCGGGACAGTCGCTGAAAAACTGTTTTTT
d_call: .; j_call: TRBJ2-2; clone_size: .; v_call: TRBV28; cdr3_aa: CASSFRTGELFF; cdr3_nt: TGTGCCAGCAGTTTTCGCACCGGGGAGCTGTTTTTT
d_call: .; j_call: TRBJ2-3; clone_size: .; v_call: TRBV21-1; cdr3_aa: CASSKVTSGSTDTQYF; cdr3_nt: TGTGCCAGCAGCAAAGTCACTAGCGGGAGCACAGATACGCAGTATTTT
d_call: .; j_call: TRBJ1-6; clone_size: .; v_call: TRBV11-1; cdr3_aa: CASSGGHNSPLHF; cdr3_nt: TGTGCCAGCTCCGGGGGGCACAATTCACCCCTCCACTTT
d_call: .; j_call: TRBJ1-2; clone_size: .; v_call: TRBV6-1; cdr3_aa: CASSESWESGYTF; cdr3_nt: TGTGCCAGCAGTGAATCTTGGGAGTCGGGCTACACCTTC
d_call: .; j_call: TRBJ1-5; clone_size: .; v_call: TRBV30; cdr3_aa: CAWSVPGNSNQPQHF; cdr3_nt: TGTGCCTGGAGTGTACCAGGGAATAGCAATCAGCCCCAGCATTTT
d_call: TRBD2; j_call: TRBJ2-1; clone_size: .; v_call: TRBV6-2/TRBV6-3; cdr3_aa: CASSLVAGVNNEQFF; cdr3_nt: TGTGCCAGCAGTTTGGTAGCGGGAGTGAACAATGAGCAGTTCTTC
d_call: .; j_call: TRBJ1-4; clone_size: .; v_call: TRBV28; cdr3_aa: CASSWTAGREKLFF; cdr3_nt: TGTGCCAGCAGTTGGACAGCTGGTCGCGAAAAACTGTTTTTT
d_call: TRBD2; j_call: TRBJ2-3; clone_size: .; v_call: TRBV5-1; cdr3_aa: CASSLEWGGADTQYF; cdr3_nt: TGCGCCAGCAGCTTGGAGTGGGGAGGGGCAGATACGCAGTATTTT
d_call: .; j_call: TRBJ1-4; clone_size: .; v_call: TRBV7-6; cdr3_aa: CASSPTLGGEKLFF; cdr3_nt: TGTGCCAGCAGCCCGACATTGGGGGGGGAAAAACTGTTTTTT
d_call: TRBD1; j_call: TRBJ2-3; clone_size: .; v_call: TRBV19; cdr3_aa: CASSPIRGSTDTQYF; cdr3_nt: TGTGCCAGTAGCCCTATCAGGGGGAGCACAGATACGCAGTATTTT
d_call: TRBD1; j_call: TRBJ2-7; clone_size: .; v_call: TRBV3-1/TRBV3-2; cdr3_aa: CASSQDFGTGSRFGDEQYF; cdr3_nt: TGTGCCAGCAGCCAAGATTTCGGGACAGGCAGTAGATTTGGAGACGAGCAGTACTTC
d_call: .; j_call: TRBJ2-2; clone_size: .; v_call: TRBV7-8; cdr3_aa: CASSGASPTGELFF; cdr3_nt: TGTGCCAGCAGCGGCGCGAGTCCCACCGGGGAGCTGTTTTTT
d_call: TRBD2; j_call: TRBJ2-5; clone_size: .; v_call: TRBV7-2; cdr3_aa: CASRASSGGAGETQYF; cdr3_nt: TGTGCCAGCAGAGCCTCTAGCGGGGGGGCCGGAGAGACCCAGTACTTC
d_call: .; j_call: TRBJ1-1; clone_size: .; v_call: TRBV19; cdr3_aa: CASSMFAEAFF; cdr3_nt: TGTGCCAGTAGTATGTTCGCTGAAGCTTTCTTT
d_call: .; j_call: TRBJ1-1; clone_size: few; v_call: TRBV4-3; cdr3_aa: CASSQWGGGTEAFF; cdr3_nt: TGCGCCAGCAGCCAATGGGGGGGAGGCACTGAAGCTTTCTTT
d_call: .; j_call: TRBJ1-2; clone_size: .; v_call: TRBV19; cdr3_aa: CASSMLPILKEGYTF; cdr3_nt: TGTGCCAGTAGTATGCTCCCGATCCTTAAGGAGGGCTACACCTTC